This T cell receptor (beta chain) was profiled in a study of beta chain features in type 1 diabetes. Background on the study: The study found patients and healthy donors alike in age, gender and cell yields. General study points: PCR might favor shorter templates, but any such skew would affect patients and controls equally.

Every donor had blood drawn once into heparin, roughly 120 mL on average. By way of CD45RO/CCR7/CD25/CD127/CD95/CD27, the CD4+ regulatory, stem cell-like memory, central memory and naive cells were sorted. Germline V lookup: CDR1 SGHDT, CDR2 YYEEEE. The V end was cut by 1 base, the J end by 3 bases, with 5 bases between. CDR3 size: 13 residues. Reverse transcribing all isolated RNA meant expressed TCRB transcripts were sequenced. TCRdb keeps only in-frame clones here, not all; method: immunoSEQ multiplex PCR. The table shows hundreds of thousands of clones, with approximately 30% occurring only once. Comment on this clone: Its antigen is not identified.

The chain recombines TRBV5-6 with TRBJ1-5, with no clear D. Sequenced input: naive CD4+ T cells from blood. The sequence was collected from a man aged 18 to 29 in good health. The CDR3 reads CASSLSANQPQHF. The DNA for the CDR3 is TGTGCCAGCAGCTTGTCGGCCAATCAGCCCCAGCATTTT.